Listed here are 18 T cell receptor beta chains from one sample, sequenced in a study of regulatory T cells in long-lasting Graves disease. Arm-PCR of CDR3 regions and iRepertoire HTBI primers were used to build TCR beta libraries. TCRdb reanalysed the multiplex PCR reads using MiXCR and keeps one entry per CDR3 protein. The sample lists over 300,000 distinct CDR3 sequences; 15% were seen once. The time point here: newly diagnosed GD, antithyroid drugs for less than 3 months. Generation of the TCR library employed RNA extracted from PBMCs. This material consisted of peripheral blood mononuclear cells (PBMCs), taken at new diagnosis, from a patient treated with antithyroid drugs. These TCRs come from a female donor with Graves disease.

Only a few counts were recorded for this clonotype. Sequence at one end of the junction differs from germline and may be a read error. V and J are TRBV29-1 and TRBJ2-7; no firm D call. Per germline, CDR1 SQVTM and CDR2 ANQGSEA. The CDR3 has 10 amino acids. This chain's CDR3 is CSLSFRRLNF. As DNA, the CDR3 is TGCAGCCTCAGCTTCAGACGGTTAAACTTC.

This clonotype was counted only a few times. The chain recombines TRBV4-3 with TRBJ1-4, with D possibly being TRBD1 (6 bases). V lost 4 bases, J lost 8 bases, and 17 bases lay in between. Per germline, CDR1 LGHNA and CDR2 YSLEER. The CDR3 consists of 15 residues. The CDR3 DNA sequence: TGCGCCAGCAGCCTGCGGGGGGCGCCGGAAGAAAAACTGTTTTTT. Amino acids: CASSLRGAPEEKLFF.

This clonotype was found many times. The chain couples TRBV27 to TRBJ2-7, with no clear D. The V and J ends lost 4 bases and 1 base respectively, with 17 bases between them. From germline, CDR1 is MNHEY and CDR2 SMNVEV (reference sequence). The CDR3 sequence is 16 residues long. CDR3 protein: CASSSWTAKTSYEQYF. The DNA of the CDR3 is TGTGCCAGCAGTTCCTGGACCGCGAAAACGTCCTACGAGCAGTACTTC.

This clonotype was seen only a few times. The chain has TRBV5-4 and TRBJ2-5; the match to TRBD1 covers 8 bases. Germline lookup yields CDR1 SGHNT and CDR2 YYREEE (reference sequence). V trimming: 3 bases; J trimming: 2 bases; junction bases outside the gene matches: 6. The length of the CDR3 is 15 residues. The CDR3 here is CASSSRQGLQETQYF. The CDR3 nucleotides are TGTGCCAGCAGCTCCCGACAGGGGTTGCAAGAGACCCAGTACTTC.

This clonotype was detected a few times. A read error may be the cause here, since a much bigger clone is one base away. The rearrangement links TRBV11-2 to TRBJ1-1, with D unclear. This CDR3 is built from 15 residues. Germline values: CDR1 SGHAT, CDR2 FQNNGV. The CDR3 here is CASGLPTAENTEAFF. CDR3 DNA: TGTGCCAGCGGCTTACCAACGGCGGAAAACACTGAAGCTTTCTTT.

The rearrangement joins TRBV11-2 to TRBJ2-5; TRBD1 agrees at 7 bases. CDR1 and CDR2 (germline): SGHAT, FQNNGV. The CDR3 consists of 15 residues. Trimming at V came to 1 base and at J to 4 bases, leaving 6 bases not matched to a gene. CDR3 region: CASSLVDKGAETQYF. CDR3 coding DNA: TGTGCCAGCAGCTTAGTCGATAAGGGGGCAGAGACCCAGTACTTC.

In this sample, this clonotype turned up many times. This chain joins TRBV7-3 and TRBJ2-3, with unresolved D. Germline assignment: CDR1 SGHTA and CDR2 FQGTGA. The CDR3 length is 14 residues. V was trimmed by 6 bases and J by 4 bases, leaving 14 bases between them. As DNA, the CDR3 is TGTGCCAGCAGGCCGGGCCTGGCAGCAGATACGCAGTATTTT. This gives the protein CASRPGLAADTQYF.

The V and J genes are TRBV19 and TRBJ2-7, with D possibly being TRBD1 or TRBD2 (6 bases each). Trimming removed 5 bases at V and 6 bases at J, with 14 bases between. Germline CDR1 and CDR2: LNHDA and SQIVND (reference sequence). The CDR3 covers 13 residues. This chain's CDR3 is CASSPIGGFEQYF. Written as DNA, the CDR3 is TGTGCCAGTAGTCCCATCGGGGGCTTCGAGCAGTACTTC.

This clonotype was picked up many times. The rearrangement links TRBV10-3 to TRBJ2-5; D is unclear. The CDR3 has 16 amino acids. The germline gives CDR1 ENHRY, CDR2 SYGVKD. V lost 0 bases and J lost 0, with 11 bases in between. DNA of the CDR3: TGTGCCATCAGTGAGTCGACGGCTCCTTACCAAGAGACCCAGTACTTC. Translated, it gives CAISESTAPYQETQYF.

Note on this clonotype: A read error is likely, as this CDR3 ends without the conserved phenylalanine or tryptophan. This chain uses TRBV5-6 with TRBJ2-3, with unresolved D. Germline V gives CDR1 SGHDT, CDR2 YYEEEE. The CDR3 has 13 amino acids. The V gene lost 5 bases and the J gene lost 2 bases, with 9 bases spanning the gap. The CDR3 DNA is TGTGCCAGCAGGGCGACTCTCACAGATACGCAGTATCTT. Protein product: CASRATLTDTQYL.

This clonotype was seen ten or more times. The chain has TRBV5-1 and TRBJ2-2, with TRBD1 matching over 8 bases. The germline V gene encodes CDR1 SGHRS and CDR2 YFSETQ. The CDR3 is 15 residues long. Losses at the gene ends were 3 bases for V and 2 bases for J; bases not matched to a gene: 3. In DNA form, the CDR3 reads TGCGCCAGCAGCTCAGGGGGCGGTAACACCGGGGAGCTGTTTTTT. Translation gives CASSSGGGNTGELFF.

This chain uses TRBV28 with TRBJ1-3, with D unclear. CDR1 and CDR2 (germline): MDHEN, SYDVKM. This CDR3 spans 13 amino acids. The germline V and J ends were trimmed by 7 bases and 2 bases, with 9 bases remaining between them. CDR3 in DNA: TGTGCCAGCAATCTGGCGGCTGGAAACACCATATATTTT. Translation: CASNLAAGNTIYF.

This clonotype was observed at least ten times. The chain's CDR3 is CASRGLRTLNTEAFF. CDR3 sequence (DNA): TGCGCCAGCAGGGGATTAAGAACTTTGAACACTGAAGCTTTCTTT. The chain links TRBV4-1 to TRBJ1-1; D is undetermined. V was clipped by 6 bases and J by 0 bases, with 14 bases between them. CDR3 length equals 15 residues. Germline V gene lookup returns CDR1 MGHRA and CDR2 YSYEKL.

The table lists this clonotype with many counts. The chain combines TRBV5-1 with TRBJ2-1; D may be TRBD1 (5 bases). Germline V CDR1 and CDR2: SGHRS, YFSETQ. V shed 2 bases and J shed 4 bases, with 10 bases lying between them. CDR3 length equals 14 residues. CDR3 bases: TGCGCCAGCAGCTTCGGATCAGGGTACAATGAGCAGTTCTTC. It translates to CASSFGSGYNEQFF.

This clonotype was seen a few times. CDR3 protein: CASSIDRGESTGELFF. The CDR3 DNA follows: TGTGCCAGCAGCATCGACAGGGGTGAGAGCACCGGGGAGCTGTTTTTT. The chain employs TRBV6-1 and TRBJ2-2; TRBD1 matches 8 bases. CDR1 is MNHNS, CDR2 SASEGT, per germline. Trimming took 6 bases from V and 4 from J; bases not matched to a gene: 10. The CDR3 length is 16 residues.

There are many counts of this clonotype. The chain is built from TRBV6-1 and TRBJ2-7; possibly TRBD2 for D (5 bases). In germline, CDR1 is MNHNS, CDR2 SASEGT. The germline V and J ends were trimmed by 5 bases and 3 bases, with 11 bases remaining between them. The CDR3 is 13 residues long. The CDR3 region is CASSNRGFYEQYF. As DNA, the CDR3 is TGTGCCAGCAGTAATCGGGGATTCTACGAGCAGTACTTC.

This clonotype has a count of ten or more. This sequence joins TRBV7-3 and TRBJ2-3, with D tentatively TRBD1 (5 bases). The ends were cut back, 3 bases at V and 1 base at J, with 8 bases in the middle. This CDR3 spans 14 amino acids. Per the germline V gene, CDR1 is SGHTA and CDR2 is FQGTGA. For the CDR3, the DNA is TGTGCCAGCAGCTTCGAGACAGGCACAGATACGCAGTATTTT. This sequence encodes CASSFETGTDTQYF.

In this sample, this clonotype turned up many times. The chain uses TRBV20-1 and TRBJ1-3; D is unresolved. CDR3 size: 16 residues. Germline values: CDR1 DFQATT, CDR2 SNEGSKA (reference sequence). V was clipped by 2 bases and J by 4 bases, with 18 bases between them. This chain's CDR3 is CSARLPLPGSGNTIYF. The CDR3 DNA is TGCAGTGCTAGACTCCCACTCCCGGGGTCGGGAAACACCATATATTTT.